Below are 13 T cell receptor beta chains sequenced from a single sample in a study of shared clonotypes between healthy human individuals (dated by TCRdb to the early 2020s). The library was produced with the immunoSEQ multiplex PCR assay. TCRdb re-hosts the immuneACCESS table, in-frame sequences only. Its copies lack some clones; in the studies checked, an unresolved V gene accounts for under half of them, and the cause for the rest is not known. The sample table holds approximately 1.5 million clones, of which around 98% were seen once. The ten top clones hold about 0.45% of the sample. The sample was naive CD4+ T cells sorted from blood. In the paper's terms, the cell subset or site label means: CD45RA+ positively selected. The source is a man younger than 40 in good health.

V is TRBV11-2 and J is TRBJ1-2; D is possibly TRBD1 (6 bases). The CDR3 has 14 residues. Trimming left V 6 bases short and J 7 bases short, with 18 bases between. CDR1 and CDR2 from the germline V gene are SGHAT and FQNNGV. The CDR3 spells CASSLQGYLRGYTF. CDR3 nucleotides: TGTGCCAGCAGTTTACAGGGCTATCTGCGTGGCTACACCTTC.

V usage is TRBV7-9 and J usage is TRBJ2-4; D not resolved. V lost 2 bases and J lost 0, with 11 bases in between. The germline CDR1 and CDR2 sequences are SEHNR and FQNEAQ (reference sequence). CDR3 size: 16 residues. The DNA of the CDR3 is TGTGCCAGCAGCTTAAGGACCACGGTAGCCAAAAACATTCAGTACTTC. The encoded protein is CASSLRTTVAKNIQYF.

The J gene is TRBJ1-1, the V gene TRBV5-1; 8 bases match TRBD1. The CDR3 is made up of 14 amino acids. CDR1 is SGHRS and CDR2 is YFSETQ in the germline V gene. The trim removed 2 bases at V and 8 bases at J, leaving 8 bases unmatched. CDR3 amino acids: CASSFGQGGPEAFF. The DNA of the CDR3 is TGCGCCAGCAGCTTTGGACAGGGAGGTCCAGAAGCTTTCTTT.

The chain employs TRBV7-2 and TRBJ2-1; TRBD2 matches at 8 bases. Germline CDR1 SGHTA, CDR2 FQGNSA. Trimming removed 5 bases from V and 9 bases from J; junction bases left unmatched: 12. This CDR3 contains 15 residues. The CDR3 loop reads CASSASGTRYGEQFF. The CDR3 DNA follows: TGTGCCAGCAGCGCATCCGGGACTAGGTATGGTGAGCAGTTCTTC. Full variable domain (missing parts from reference TRBV7-2 and TRBJ2-1): GAGVSQSPSNKVTEKGKDVELRCDPISGHTALYWYRQSLGQGLEFLIYFQGNSAPDKSGLPSDRFSAERTGGSVSTLTIQRTQQEDSAVYLCASSASGTRYGEQFFGPGTRLTVL.

The rearrangement uses TRBV4-1 and TRBJ1-5; weak D call: TRBD1 (5 bases). V lost 1 base and J lost 6, with 13 bases in between. The CDR3 is made up of 15 amino acids. Germline CDR1 is MGHRA and CDR2 is YSYEKL. In nucleotides, the CDR3 is TGCGCCAGCAGCCAAGGGTACGGTGGGGGTCAGCCCCAGCATTTT. It yields the protein CASSQGYGGGQPQHF.

This sequence joins TRBV6-5 and TRBJ2-3; possible D gene TRBD2, 5 bases. The CDR3 is 16 residues long. Trimming shortened V by 0 bases and J by 2 bases, and 12 bases separated the two germline ends. Germline V gives CDR1 MNHEY, CDR2 SVGAGI. In DNA form, the CDR3 reads TGTGCCAGCAGTTACTCGGGAGTGTTCGACACAGATACGCAGTATTTT. Amino acids: CASSYSGVFDTDTQYF.

This clone was seen a single time. V is TRBV6-5 and J is TRBJ2-7; D not resolved. The CDR3 runs 14 residues. Per the germline V gene, CDR1 is MNHEY and CDR2 is SVGAGI. The ends were cut back, 2 bases at V and 5 bases at J, with 13 bases in the middle. CDR3 region: CASSYHPAKDEQYF. CDR3 DNA: TGTGCCAGCAGTTACCATCCGGCCAAGGACGAGCAGTACTTC.

This clone was observed once. CDR3 protein: CASSLAGSLEAFF. CDR3 bases: TGTGCCAGCAGCTTAGCGGGGAGTTTAGAAGCTTTCTTT. The V and J genes are TRBV7-9 and TRBJ1-1; no firm D call. This CDR3 region has 13 residues. The germline V and J ends were trimmed by 0 bases and 8 bases, with 10 bases remaining between them. Germline loops: CDR1 SEHNR, CDR2 FQNEAQ (reference sequence).

This rearrangement joins TRBV6-8 to TRBJ2-7, with 11 positions matching TRBD1. Trimming cost V 2 bases and J 2 bases; bases outside gene matches: 5. The CDR3 is made up of 16 amino acids. CDR1 and CDR2 from the germline V gene are MNHGY and SAAAGT. The CDR3: CASSYATGQGAYEQYF. The DNA of the CDR3 is TGTGCCAGCAGTTACGCGACGGGACAGGGGGCCTACGAGCAGTACTTC.

The chain combines TRBV18 with TRBJ2-2; D remains unclear. Germline V gene data show CDR1 as KGHSH and CDR2 as LQKENI. Trimming stripped 1 base from V and 0 bases from J, with 6 bases between. The CDR3 sequence is 15 residues long. The CDR3 protein is CASSPRGANTGELFF. CDR3 in DNA: TGTGCCAGCTCACCACGTGGTGCGAACACCGGGGAGCTGTTTTTT.

In regard to this clone: At one end, the junction sequence differs from germline, possibly due to a read error. The V call is TRBV29-1, the J call TRBJ2-3; D may be TRBD2 (6 bases). The length of the CDR3 is 14 residues. Germline V gene lookup returns CDR1 SQVTM and CDR2 ANQGSEA. The CDR3 DNA is TGCAGCGTTGAAGCCTTGGGGGACCGGGGGTTTTGTTTTTTT. Translation gives CSVEALGDRGFCFF.

The chain employs TRBV7-9 and TRBJ2-7; 7 bases align to TRBD1. Germline V gives CDR1 SEHNR, CDR2 FQNEAQ (reference sequence). J was trimmed by 3 bases and V by 5 bases; bases with no gene match: 7. The CDR3 contains 14 residues. CDR3 nucleotides: TGTGCCAGCAGCCCGGGACAGAATTTCTACGAGCAGTACTTC. Translating it yields CASSPGQNFYEQYF.

The chain couples TRBV6-5 to TRBJ1-1, with a tentative D call TRBD1 (5 bases). This CDR3 has 15 amino acids. Germline CDR1 is MNHEY and CDR2 is SVGAGI. Trimming pared 2 bases from V and 4 bases from J, leaving 14 bases between. For the CDR3, the DNA is TGTGCCAGCAGTTACAACGGGGGGTGGGTCACTGAAGCTTTCTTT. Its protein is CASSYNGGWVTEAFF.